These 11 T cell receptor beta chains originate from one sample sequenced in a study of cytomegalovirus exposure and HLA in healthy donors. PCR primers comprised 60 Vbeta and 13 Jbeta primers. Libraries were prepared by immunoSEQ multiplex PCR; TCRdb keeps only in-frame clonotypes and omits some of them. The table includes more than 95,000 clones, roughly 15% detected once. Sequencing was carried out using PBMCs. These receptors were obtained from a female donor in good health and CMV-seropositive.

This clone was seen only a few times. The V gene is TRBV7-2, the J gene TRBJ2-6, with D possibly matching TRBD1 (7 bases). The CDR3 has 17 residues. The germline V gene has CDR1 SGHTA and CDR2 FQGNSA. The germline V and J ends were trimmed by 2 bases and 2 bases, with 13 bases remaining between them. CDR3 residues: CASSLWAGQPGANVLTF. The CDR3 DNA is TGTGCCAGCAGCTTATGGGCGGGACAGCCTGGGGCCAACGTCCTGACTTTC.

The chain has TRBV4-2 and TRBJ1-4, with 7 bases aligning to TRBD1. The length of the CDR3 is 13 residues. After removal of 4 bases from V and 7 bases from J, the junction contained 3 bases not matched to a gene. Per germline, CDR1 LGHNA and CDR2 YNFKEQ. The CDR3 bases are TGTGCCAGCAGCCCTGGGACAGTTGAAAAACTGTTTTTT. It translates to CASSPGTVEKLFF.

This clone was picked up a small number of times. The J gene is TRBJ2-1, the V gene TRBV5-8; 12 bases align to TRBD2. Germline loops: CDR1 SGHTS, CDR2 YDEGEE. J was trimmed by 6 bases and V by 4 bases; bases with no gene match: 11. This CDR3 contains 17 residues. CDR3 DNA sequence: TGTGCCAGCAGCACTAGACTAGCGGGGGACTATCTCAATGAGCAGTTCTTC. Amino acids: CASSTRLAGDYLNEQFF.

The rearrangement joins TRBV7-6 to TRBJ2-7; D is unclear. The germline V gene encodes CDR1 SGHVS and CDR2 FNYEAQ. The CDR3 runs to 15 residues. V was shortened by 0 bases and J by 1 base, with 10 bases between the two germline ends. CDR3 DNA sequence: TGTGCCAGCAGCTTAGCCCCGGCGGCATCCTACGAGCAGTACTTC. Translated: CASSLAPAASYEQYF.

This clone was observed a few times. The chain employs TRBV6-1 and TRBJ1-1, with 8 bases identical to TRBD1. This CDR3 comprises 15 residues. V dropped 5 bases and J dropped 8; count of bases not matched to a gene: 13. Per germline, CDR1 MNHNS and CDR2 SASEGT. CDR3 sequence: CASSTNRGMAVEAFF. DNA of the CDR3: TGTGCCAGCAGTACAAACAGGGGGATGGCTGTCGAAGCTTTCTTT.

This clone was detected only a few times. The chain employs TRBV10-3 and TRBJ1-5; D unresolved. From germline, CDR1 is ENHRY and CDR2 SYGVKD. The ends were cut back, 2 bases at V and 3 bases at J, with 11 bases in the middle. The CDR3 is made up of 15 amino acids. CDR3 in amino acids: CAISEGTAFNQPQHF. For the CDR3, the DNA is TGTGCCATCAGTGAGGGAACAGCATTCAATCAGCCCCAGCATTTT.

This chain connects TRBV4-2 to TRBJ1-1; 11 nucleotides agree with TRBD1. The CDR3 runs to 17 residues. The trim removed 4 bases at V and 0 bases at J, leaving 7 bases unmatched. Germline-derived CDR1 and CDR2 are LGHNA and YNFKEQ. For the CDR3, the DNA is TGTGCCAGCAGCCGGGACAGGGGGTATATCATGAACACTGAAGCTTTCTTT. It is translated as CASSRDRGYIMNTEAFF.

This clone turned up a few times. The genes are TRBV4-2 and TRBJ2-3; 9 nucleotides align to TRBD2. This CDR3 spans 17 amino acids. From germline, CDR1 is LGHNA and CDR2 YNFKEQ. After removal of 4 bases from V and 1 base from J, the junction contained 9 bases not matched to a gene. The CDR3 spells CASSLRAIAGGTDTQYF. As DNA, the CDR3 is TGTGCCAGCAGCCTAAGGGCCATAGCGGGGGGCACAGATACGCAGTATTTT.

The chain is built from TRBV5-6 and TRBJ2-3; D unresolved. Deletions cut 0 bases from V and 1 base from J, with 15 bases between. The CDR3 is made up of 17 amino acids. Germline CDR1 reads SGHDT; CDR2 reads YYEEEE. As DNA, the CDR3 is TGTGCCAGCAGCTTGGCACTCTCCCTCCCGGGCACAGATACGCAGTATTTT. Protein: CASSLALSLPGTDTQYF.

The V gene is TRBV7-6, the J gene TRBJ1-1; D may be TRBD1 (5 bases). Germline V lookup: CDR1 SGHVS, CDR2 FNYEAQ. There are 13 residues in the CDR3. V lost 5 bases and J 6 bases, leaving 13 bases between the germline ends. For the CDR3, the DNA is TGTGCCAGCAGCCCTTCCCCGGGGGCTGAAGCTTTCTTT. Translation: CASSPSPGAEAFF.

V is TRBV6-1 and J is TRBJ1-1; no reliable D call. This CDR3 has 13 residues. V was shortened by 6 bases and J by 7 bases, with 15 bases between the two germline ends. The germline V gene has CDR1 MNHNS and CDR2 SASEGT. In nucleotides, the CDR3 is TGTGCCAGCAGCGGACTCCGGGCGAATGAAGCTTTCTTT. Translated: CASSGLRANEAFF.